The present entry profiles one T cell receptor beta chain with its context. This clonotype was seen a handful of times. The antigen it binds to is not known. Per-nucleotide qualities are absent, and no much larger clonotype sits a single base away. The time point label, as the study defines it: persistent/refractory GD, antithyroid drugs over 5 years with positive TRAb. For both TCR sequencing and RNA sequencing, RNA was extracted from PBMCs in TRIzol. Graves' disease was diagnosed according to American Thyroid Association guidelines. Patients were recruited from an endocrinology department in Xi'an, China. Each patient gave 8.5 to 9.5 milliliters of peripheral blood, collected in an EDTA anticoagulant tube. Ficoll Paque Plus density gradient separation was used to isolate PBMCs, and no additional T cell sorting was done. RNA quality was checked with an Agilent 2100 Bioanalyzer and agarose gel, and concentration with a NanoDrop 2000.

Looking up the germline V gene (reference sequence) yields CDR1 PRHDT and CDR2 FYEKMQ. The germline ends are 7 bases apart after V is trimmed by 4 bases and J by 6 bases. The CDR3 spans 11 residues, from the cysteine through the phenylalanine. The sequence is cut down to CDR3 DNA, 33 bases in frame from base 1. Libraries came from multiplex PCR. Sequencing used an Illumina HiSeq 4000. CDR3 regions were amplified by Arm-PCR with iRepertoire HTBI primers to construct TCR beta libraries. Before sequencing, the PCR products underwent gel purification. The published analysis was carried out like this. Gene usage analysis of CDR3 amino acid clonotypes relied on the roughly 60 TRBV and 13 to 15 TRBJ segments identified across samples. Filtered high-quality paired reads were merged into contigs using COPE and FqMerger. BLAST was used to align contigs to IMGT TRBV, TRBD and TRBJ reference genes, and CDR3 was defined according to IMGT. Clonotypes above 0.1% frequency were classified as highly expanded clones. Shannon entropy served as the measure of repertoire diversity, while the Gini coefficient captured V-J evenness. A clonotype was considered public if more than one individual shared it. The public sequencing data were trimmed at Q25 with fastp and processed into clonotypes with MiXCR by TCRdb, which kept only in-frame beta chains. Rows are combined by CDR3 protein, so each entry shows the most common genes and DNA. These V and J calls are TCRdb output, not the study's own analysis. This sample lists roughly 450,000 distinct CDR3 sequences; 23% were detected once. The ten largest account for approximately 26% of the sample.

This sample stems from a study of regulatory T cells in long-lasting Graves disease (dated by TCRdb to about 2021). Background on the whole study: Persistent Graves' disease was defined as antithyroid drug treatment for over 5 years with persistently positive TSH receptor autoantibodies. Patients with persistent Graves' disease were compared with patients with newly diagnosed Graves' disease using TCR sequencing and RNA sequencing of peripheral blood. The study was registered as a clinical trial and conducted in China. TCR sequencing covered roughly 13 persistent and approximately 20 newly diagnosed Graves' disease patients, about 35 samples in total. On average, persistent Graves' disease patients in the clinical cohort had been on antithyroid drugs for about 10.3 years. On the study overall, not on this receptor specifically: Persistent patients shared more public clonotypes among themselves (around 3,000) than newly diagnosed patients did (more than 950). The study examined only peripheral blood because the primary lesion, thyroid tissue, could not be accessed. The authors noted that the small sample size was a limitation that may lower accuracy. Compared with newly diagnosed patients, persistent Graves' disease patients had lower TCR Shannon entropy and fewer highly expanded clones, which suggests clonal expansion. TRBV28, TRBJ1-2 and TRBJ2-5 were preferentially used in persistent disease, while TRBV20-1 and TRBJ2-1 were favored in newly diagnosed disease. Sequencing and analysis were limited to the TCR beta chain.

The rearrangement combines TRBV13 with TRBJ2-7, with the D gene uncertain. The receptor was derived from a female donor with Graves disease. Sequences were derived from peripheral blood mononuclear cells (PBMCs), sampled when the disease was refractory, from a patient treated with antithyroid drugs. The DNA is TGTGCCAGCAGCTCGGGCACCGAGCAGTACTTC. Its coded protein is CASSSGTEQYF.